The rows below give T cell receptor beta chains drawn from one sample of a study of shared T cell receptors in the human thymus. Repertoires were generated with immunoSEQ multiplex PCR, while TCRdb's copy carries only in-frame clones and drops some. Of just under 550,000 clones listed, about 84% are singletons. The data also belong to a second study, concerning human thymus T cells.

Sequenced sample: thymocytes. The receptor set was obtained from a boy under two years old with a congenital heart defect. Each CDR3 is given with its conserved first and last residue. The D gene is left open where the match is weak. Expanded clones get a size class; other rows say once, few or many, or leave the size out.

TRBJ1-1	TRBV5-4	-	TRBD1	TGTGCCAGCAGCTCCAGACAGGGGGCAGTGAACACTGAAGCTTTCTTT	CASSSRQGAVNTEAFF
TRBJ2-3	TRBV7-2	-	-	TGTGCCAGCAGCTTCTATTTAGGCGGAGATACGCAGTATTTT	CASSFYLGGDTQYF
TRBJ2-7	TRBV27	-	TRBD1	TGTGCCAGCAGTCCATCCGGGACAGTGATAACCTCCTACGAGCAGTACTTC	CASSPSGTVITSYEQYF
TRBJ2-7	TRBV9	-	TRBD2	TGTGCCAGCAGCGCTGGAGGGGAGACTAGCGACGAAAACGAGCAGTACTTC	CASSAGGETSDENEQYF
TRBJ2-2	TRBV6-5	-	TRBD2	TGTGCCAGCAGCTCCTGGGACCCGGGAGGCGGGGAGCTGTTTTTT	CASSSWDPGGGELFF
TRBJ2-7	TRBV7-2	-	TRBD2	TGTGCCAGCAGCTTGGGAGGACTAGCGGGGGGAACCTACGAGCAGTACTTC	CASSLGGLAGGTYEQYF
TRBJ1-2	TRBV19	-	-	TGTGCCAGTAGTATGTCAGGGGCTAACTATGGCTACACCTTC	CASSMSGANYGYTF
TRBJ2-3	TRBV11-3	-	-	TGTGCCAGCAGCTTAGAGGGTTTACGGGGGAGCACAGATACGCAGTATTTT	CASSLEGLRGSTDTQYF
TRBJ1-1	TRBV10-1	-	-	TGCGCCAGCAGTGAGTCGATGTGGGGGCGGACTGAAGCTTTCTTT	CASSESMWGRTEAFF
TRBJ2-5	TRBV5-1	-	TRBD1	TGCGCCAGCAGCCCTGGACAGGGAGAGACCCAGTACTTC	CASSPGQGETQYF
TRBJ2-1	TRBV11-2	once	-	TGTGCCAGCAGCTTAGATAAGTTAGCGGAAAACAATGAGCAGTTCTTC	CASSLDKLAENNEQFF
TRBJ2-1	TRBV29-1	-	-	TGCAGCGTCGGGACTCCCGACAATGAGCAGTTCTTC	CSVGTPDNEQFF
TRBJ1-2	TRBV11-1	-	-	TGTGCCAGCAGCCGGGGGGCGACTAACTATGGCTACACCTTC	CASSRGATNYGYTF
TRBJ2-6	TRBV7-3	-	-	TGTGCCAGCAGCACTACCGGACAGTCGTGCTCTGGGGCCAACGTCCTGACTTTC	CASSTTGQSCSGANVLTF
TRBJ2-3	TRBV5-1	-	TRBD2	TGCGCCAGCAGCTTGCGACTAGCGGGAGCCGGCACAGATACGCAGTATTTT	CASSLRLAGAGTDTQYF
TRBJ2-1	TRBV19	-	TRBD2	TGTGCCAGTAGTATCCGCACTAGCGGGGAGCACTCCTACAATGAGCAGTTCTTC	CASSIRTSGEHSYNEQFF
TRBJ2-7	TRBV30	once	TRBD1	TGTGCCTGGAGTGCGACGGGACAGTACGAGCAGTACTTC	CAWSATGQYEQYF
TRBJ1-3	TRBV25-1	-	TRBD1	TGTGCCAGCAGTGAACGGACAGGGGGAGGGAACATCATATATTTT	CASSERTGGGNIIYF
TRBJ2-7	TRBV4-1	-	-	TGCGCCAGCAGCCCACGGCAGGGTGTCGACGAGCAGTACTTC	CASSPRQGVDEQYF
TRBJ2-2	TRBV5-4	-	-	TGTGCCAGCAGCCGGACTCGACGCACCGGGGAGCTGTTTTTT	CASSRTRRTGELFF
TRBJ1-2	TRBV30	-	TRBD1	TGTGCCTGGACCGTCAACAGGGGCGGCTACACCTTC	CAWTVNRGGYTF
TRBJ2-1	TRBV9	-	TRBD2	TGTGCCAGCAGCGTAGTAGCGGGAGTAAACAATGAGCAGTTCTTC	CASSVVAGVNNEQFF
TRBJ1-6	TRBV6-6	-	-	TGTGCCAGCAGTAACTACGGGGGGCAGGATTCACCCCTCCACTTT	CASSNYGGQDSPLHF
TRBJ2-5	TRBV6-5	-	-	TGTGCCAGCAGTCCCTCATCGGACAGACAAGAGACCCAGTACTTC	CASSPSSDRQETQYF